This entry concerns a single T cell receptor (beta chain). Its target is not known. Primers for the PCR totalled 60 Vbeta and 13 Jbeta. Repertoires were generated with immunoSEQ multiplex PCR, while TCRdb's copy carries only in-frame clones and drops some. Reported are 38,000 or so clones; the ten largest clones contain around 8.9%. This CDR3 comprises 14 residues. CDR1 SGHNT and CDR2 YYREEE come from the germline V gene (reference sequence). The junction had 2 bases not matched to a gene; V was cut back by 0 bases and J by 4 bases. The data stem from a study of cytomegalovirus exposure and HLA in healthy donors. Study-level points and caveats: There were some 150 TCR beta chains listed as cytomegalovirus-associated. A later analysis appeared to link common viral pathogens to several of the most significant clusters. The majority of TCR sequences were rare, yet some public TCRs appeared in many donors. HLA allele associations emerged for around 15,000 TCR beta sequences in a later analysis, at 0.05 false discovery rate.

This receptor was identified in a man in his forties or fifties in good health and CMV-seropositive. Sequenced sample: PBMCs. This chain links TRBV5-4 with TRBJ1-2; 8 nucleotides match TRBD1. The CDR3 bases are TGTGCCAGCAGCTTGGGGACAGGGAGCTATGGCTACACCTTC. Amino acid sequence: CASSLGTGSYGYTF.